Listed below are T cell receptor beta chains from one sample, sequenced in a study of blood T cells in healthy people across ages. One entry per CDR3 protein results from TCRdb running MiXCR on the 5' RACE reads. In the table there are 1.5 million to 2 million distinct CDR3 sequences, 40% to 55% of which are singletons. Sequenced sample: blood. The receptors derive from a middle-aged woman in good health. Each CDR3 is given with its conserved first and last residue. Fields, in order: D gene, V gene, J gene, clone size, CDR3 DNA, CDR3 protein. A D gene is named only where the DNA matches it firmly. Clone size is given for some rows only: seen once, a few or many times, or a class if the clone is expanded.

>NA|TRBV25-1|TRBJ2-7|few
TGTGCCAGCAGTGAATTGCTGACAGGATCTAGGGGTTACGAGCAGTACTTC
CASSELLTGSRGYEQYF
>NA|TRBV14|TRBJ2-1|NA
TGTGCCACCCGTGGGGCGGGTGAGCAGTTCTTC
CATRGAGEQFF
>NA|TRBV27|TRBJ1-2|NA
TGTGCCAGCAGTTTACGGGCTGGCCAGGCGGCCTATGGCTACACCTTC
CASSLRAGQAAYGYTF
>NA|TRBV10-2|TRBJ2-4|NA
TGCGCCAGCAGTGAAGCGAACATTCAGTACTTC
CASSEANIQYF
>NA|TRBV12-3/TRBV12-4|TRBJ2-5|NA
TGTGCCAGCAGTTCGGGGGTGCCCCAGTACTTC
CASSSGVPQYF
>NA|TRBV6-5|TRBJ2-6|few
TGTGCCAGCTTACCGAGGCGGTCTGGGGCCAACGTCCTGACTTTC
CASLPRRSGANVLTF
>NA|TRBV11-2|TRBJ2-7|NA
TGTGCCAGCAGCTTAGTCCCTTATGGCTACGAGCAGTACTTC
CASSLVPYGYEQYF
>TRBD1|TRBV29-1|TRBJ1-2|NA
TGCAGCGTTTCGACAGGGGCTAACTATGGCTACACCTTC
CSVSTGANYGYTF
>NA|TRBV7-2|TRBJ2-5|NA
TGTGCCAGCAGCTTAGGAGGACGCGTTCGGGAGACCCAGTACTTC
CASSLGGRVRETQYF
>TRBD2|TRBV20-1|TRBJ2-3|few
TGCAGTGCTATAAGGACTAGCGGCAACACAGATACGCAGTATTTT
CSAIRTSGNTDTQYF
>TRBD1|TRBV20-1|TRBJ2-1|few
TGCAGTGCTAGAGATACACCAGGGGGCCGCTTGCATGAGCAGTTCTTC
CSARDTPGGRLHEQFF
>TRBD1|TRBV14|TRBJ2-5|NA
TGTGCCAGCAGCCAAGGCGCCGGACAGGGACCGCAAGAGACCCAGTACTTC
CASSQGAGQGPQETQYF
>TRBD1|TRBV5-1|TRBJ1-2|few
TGCGCCAGCAGCTTTTCCGACTCGGGACAGGGGGCGAAGGCTAACTATGGCTACACCTTC
CASSFSDSGQGAKANYGYTF
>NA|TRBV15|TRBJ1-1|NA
TGTGCCACCTTCCTCACACCACAGGGTCAAGGATTGAACACTGAAGCTTTCTTT
CATFLTPQGQGLNTEAFF
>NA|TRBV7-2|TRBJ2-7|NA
TGTGCCAGCAGCTTAGTTGGGGGGTGGGACGAGCAGTACTTC
CASSLVGGWDEQYF
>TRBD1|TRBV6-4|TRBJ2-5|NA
TGTGCCAGCAGTCCTGAGGGGACAGAACAAGAGACCCAGTACTTC
CASSPEGTEQETQYF
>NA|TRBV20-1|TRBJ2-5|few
TGCAGTGCTAGAATGCAGACCCAGTACTTC
CSARMQTQYF
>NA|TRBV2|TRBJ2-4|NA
TGTGCCAACCAACTAGAAACGGCCAAAAACATTCAGTACTTC
CANQLETAKNIQYF
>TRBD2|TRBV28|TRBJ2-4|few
TGTGCCAGCAGCCGTACTAGCGGGGTTCAAAACATTCAGTACTTC
CASSRTSGVQNIQYF
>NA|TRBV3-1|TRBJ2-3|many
TGTGCCAGCAGCCAGACAGATACGCAGTATTTT
CASSQTDTQYF
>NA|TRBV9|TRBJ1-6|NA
TGTGCCAGCAGCGTTCCCGGTCCAAATTCACCCCTCCACTTT
CASSVPGPNSPLHF
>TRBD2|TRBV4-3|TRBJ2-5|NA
TGCGCCAGCAGCCATCCACAGACAGACGGGAGGGGGGAGACCCAGTACTTC
CASSHPQTDGRGETQYF
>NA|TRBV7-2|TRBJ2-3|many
TGTGCCAGCAGCTTAAGACGCACAGATACGCAGTATTTT
CASSLRRTDTQYF
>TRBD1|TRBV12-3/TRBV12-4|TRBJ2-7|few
TGTGCCAGCAGTTTTAGGGACAGGGGTACCAATGAGCAGTACTTC
CASSFRDRGTNEQYF
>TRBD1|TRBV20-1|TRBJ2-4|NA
TGCAGTGCTAGCGGACAGGGGGCGGGGGACATTCAGTACTTC
CSASGQGAGDIQYF
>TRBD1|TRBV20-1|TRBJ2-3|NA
TGCAGTGCTAGTGACCCGGGACAGGGAAATCTCAATCAAGATACGCAGTATTTT
CSASDPGQGNLNQDTQYF
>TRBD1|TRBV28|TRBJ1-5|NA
TGTGCCAGCAGTTACCCGGGACAGGGCGACTATAGCAATCAGCCCCAGCATTTT
CASSYPGQGDYSNQPQHF
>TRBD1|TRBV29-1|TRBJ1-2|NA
TGCAGCGTTAGCCCCCGGGACAGGGGGATAAAGAACTATGGCTACACCTTC
CSVSPRDRGIKNYGYTF
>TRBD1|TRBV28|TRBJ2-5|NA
TGTGCCAGCAGTCGACAGGGGATCGTCGGAGAGACCCAGTACTTC
CASSRQGIVGETQYF
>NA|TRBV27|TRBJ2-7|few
TGTGCCAGCAGTCCCGGGATAGCTTACGAGCAGTACTTC
CASSPGIAYEQYF
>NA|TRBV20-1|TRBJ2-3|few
TGCAGTGCCCGGACGGTTCTTACTAGCACAGATACGCAGTATTTT
CSARTVLTSTDTQYF
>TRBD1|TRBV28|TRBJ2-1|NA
TGTGCCAGCAGTCAGACAGGGGGCGATGAGCAGTTCTTC
CASSQTGGDEQFF
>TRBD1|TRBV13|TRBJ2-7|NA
TGTGCCAGCAGCTCTCGGGACAGGGGACACGAGCAGTACTTC
CASSSRDRGHEQYF
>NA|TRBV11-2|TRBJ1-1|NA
TGTGCCAGCAGCTTAGTGGCACAAGCTTTCTTT
CASSLVAQAFF
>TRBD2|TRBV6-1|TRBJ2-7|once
TGTGCCAGCAGTGAATGGGGCGGGGGATCCGAGCAGTACTTC
CASSEWGGGSEQYF
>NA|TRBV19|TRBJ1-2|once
TGTGCCAGTAGCAACGAGGGGCGAGGCTATGGCTACACCTTC
CASSNEGRGYGYTF
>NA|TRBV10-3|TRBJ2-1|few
TGTGCCATCAGCCCGGGGGAGTACAATGAGCAGTTCTTC
CAISPGEYNEQFF
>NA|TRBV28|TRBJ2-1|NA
TGTGCCAGCAGTTCTCCCAGGGGGGGCATCGATGAGCAGTTCTTC
CASSSPRGGIDEQFF
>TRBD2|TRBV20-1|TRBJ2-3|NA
TGCAGTGCTAGTGGAGCGGGGGTCACAGATACGCAGTATTTT
CSASGAGVTDTQYF
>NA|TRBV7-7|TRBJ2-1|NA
TGTGCTAGCAGCTTTGGTACAGGTCTAAGCTCCTACAATGAGCAGTTCTTC
CASSFGTGLSSYNEQFF
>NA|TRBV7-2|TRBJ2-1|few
TGTGCCAGCAGCTTAGCGCGGGTAAATTGGAATGAGCAGTTCTTC
CASSLARVNWNEQFF
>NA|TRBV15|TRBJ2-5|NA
TGTGCCACCAGCAGGTTACTCGGGAACCAAGAGACCCAGTACTTC
CATSRLLGNQETQYF
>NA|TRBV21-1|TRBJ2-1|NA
TGTGCCAGCACCAGTTGCGGGGACAGGGGGCTCAATGAGCAGTTCTTC
CASTSCGDRGLNEQFF
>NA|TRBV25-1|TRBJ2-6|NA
TGTGCCAGCAGTGCCAGACTTCACTCTGGGGCCAACGTCCTGACTTTC
CASSARLHSGANVLTF
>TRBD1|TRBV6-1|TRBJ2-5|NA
TGTGCCAGCAGTGACAGGGGGTGGGGGCAGTACTTC
CASSDRGWGQYF